This TCR beta chain came from a study of technical replicates of blood from a few donors. The CDR3 covers 17 residues. Assay: immunoSEQ multiplex PCR; the TCRdb copy retains only in-frame clones and omits some. The repertoire holds approximately 66,000 clones, approximately 87% seen once, with about 4.6% in the top ten. The clonotype was recovered from a human donor in good health. Some clones in this sample may be carry-over from other donors' samples. This chain uses TRBV12-2 with TRBJ2-3; the D call in the table, TRBD1, was not verified against the DNA. TRBV12-2 is recorded as a pseudogene. The sequenced sample consisted of PBMCs. The DNA for the CDR3 is TGTGCAAGTCGCTTCCTAATCCCGGGACAGAGCACAGATACGCAGTATTTT. Translation: CASRFLIPGQSTDTQYF.